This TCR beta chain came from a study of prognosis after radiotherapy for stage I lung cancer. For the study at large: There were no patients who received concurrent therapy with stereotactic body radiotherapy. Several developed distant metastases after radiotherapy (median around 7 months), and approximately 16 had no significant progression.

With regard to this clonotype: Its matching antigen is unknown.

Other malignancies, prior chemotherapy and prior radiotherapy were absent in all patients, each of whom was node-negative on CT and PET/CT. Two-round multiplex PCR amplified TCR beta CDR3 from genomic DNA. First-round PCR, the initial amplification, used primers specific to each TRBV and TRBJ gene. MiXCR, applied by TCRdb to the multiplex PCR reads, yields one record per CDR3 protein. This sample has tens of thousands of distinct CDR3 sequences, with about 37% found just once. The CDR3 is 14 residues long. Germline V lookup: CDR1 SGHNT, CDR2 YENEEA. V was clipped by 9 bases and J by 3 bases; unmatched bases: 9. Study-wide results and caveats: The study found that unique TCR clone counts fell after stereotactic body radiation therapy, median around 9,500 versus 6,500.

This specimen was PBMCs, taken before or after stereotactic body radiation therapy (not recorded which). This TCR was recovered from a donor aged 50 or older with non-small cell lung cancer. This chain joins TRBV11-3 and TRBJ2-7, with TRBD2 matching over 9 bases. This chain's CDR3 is CASSLAGLLYEQYF. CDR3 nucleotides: TGTGCCAGTAGCCTAGCGGGACTACTCTACGAGCAGTACTTC.